One sample yielded the 14 T cell receptor beta chains listed below, sequenced in a study of blood T cell repertoires in COVID-19 (dated by TCRdb to the early 2020s). The library was generated by the immunoSEQ multiplex PCR assay. Held by TCRdb, this immuneACCESS table contains in-frame sequences only and omits some clones. Under half of the omission traces to an unresolved V gene where checked; the cause of the rest is unknown. The sample profile shows 130,000 to 150,000 clones; more than 75% of them were found once. The leading ten clones occupy roughly 4.5% of the sample. The sequencing input was peripheral blood. The receptors come from a human donor in a cohort sampled during active COVID-19.

This clone was counted between two and nine times. The chain uses TRBV10-1 and TRBJ2-2; the D gene is possibly TRBD1 (6 bases). Germline CDR1 reads WNHNN; CDR2 reads SYGVQD (reference sequence). The CDR3 totals 16 residues. V lost 3 bases, J lost 5 bases, and 16 bases lay in between. CDR3 sequence reads: CASSDKQGSRTGELFF. DNA for the CDR3: TGCGCCAGCAGTGATAAACAGGGAAGTAGGACCGGGGAGCTGTTTTTT.

The CDR3 loop is CAISEKVDRGYGYTF. CDR3 nucleotide sequence: TGTGCCATCAGTGAGAAAGTGGACAGGGGCTATGGCTACACCTTC. The V gene is TRBV10-3, the J gene TRBJ1-2; 9 nucleotides align to TRBD1. J gave up 4 bases and V 2 bases, and 5 bases lay outside the gene matches. The CDR3 is 15 amino acids. Germline-derived CDR1 and CDR2 are ENHRY and SYGVKD.

This clone was detected many times. CDR3 in amino acids: CASSLLPSGGDSDTQYF. CDR3 nucleotides: TGTGCCAGCAGCTTATTGCCTAGCGGGGGGGATTCAGATACGCAGTATTTT. The V gene is TRBV7-9, the J gene TRBJ2-3, with 12 bases lining up with TRBD2. CDR1 SEHNR and CDR2 FQNEAQ come from the germline V gene (reference sequence). V shed 2 bases, J shed 4 bases, and the junction held 7 bases outside the gene matches. The length of the CDR3 is 17 residues.

This clone has just one count. This chain joins TRBV5-6 and TRBJ1-5, with D maybe TRBD1 (6 bases). Trimming pared 4 bases from V and 9 bases from J, leaving 17 bases between. This CDR3 region has 14 residues. Germline CDR1 SGHDT, CDR2 YYEEEE. The CDR3 region has the DNA TGTGCCAGCAGCAAGGACAGCCCGAGGGGGCCCCAGCATTTT. It yields the protein CASSKDSPRGPQHF.

The genes are TRBV20-1 and TRBJ2-1; unclear D gene. Germline CDR1 and CDR2: DFQATT and SNEGSKA (reference sequence). V lost 3 bases, J lost 6 bases, and 9 bases lay in between. The CDR3 has 12 amino acids. The CDR3 DNA reads TGCAGTGCTAGTAGAGGTGCCAATGAGCAGTTCTTC. Its translation is CSASRGANEQFF.

The rearrangement joins TRBV5-6 to TRBJ2-5; TRBD1 agrees at 8 bases. Germline values: CDR1 SGHDT, CDR2 YYEEEE. There are 16 residues in the CDR3. Unmatched junction bases numbered 6, after V lost 0 bases and J lost 2 bases. CDR3 nucleotides: TGTGCCAGCAGCTTGGCGCTCGGGACAGGACAAGAGACCCAGTACTTC. Amino acids: CASSLALGTGQETQYF. The full variable domain, rest sourced from reference TRBV5-6 and TRBJ2-5, is DAGVTQSPTHLIKTRGQQVTLRCSPKSGHDTVSWYQQALGQGPQFIFQYYEEEERQRGNFPDRFSGHQFPNYSSELNVNALLLGDSALYLCASSLALGTGQETQYFGPGTRLLVL.

V gene TRBV5-6 combines with J gene TRBJ2-5, with D uncertain. This CDR3 is built from 13 residues. Trimming took off 2 bases at V and 5 bases at J, with 10 bases between the two ends. Germline CDR1 and CDR2: SGHDT and YYEEEE. CDR3 loop: CASSFSGTETQYF. CDR3 bases: TGTGCCAGCAGCTTTTCGGGTACTGAGACCCAGTACTTC.

This clone came up once. The J gene is TRBJ1-2, the V gene TRBV4-2; a weak D match, TRBD1 (5 bases). CDR1 is LGHNA and CDR2 is YNFKEQ in the germline V gene. This CDR3 region has 15 residues. V was shortened by 2 bases and J by 5 bases, with 15 bases between the two germline ends. The chain's CDR3 is CASSQRGDLGYGYTF. The CDR3 DNA reads TGTGCCAGCAGCCAAAGGGGCGACCTGGGGTATGGCTACACCTTC.

The genes are TRBV7-8 and TRBJ2-2; tentatively, D is TRBD2 (6 bases). Germline-derived CDR1 and CDR2 are SGHVS and FQNEAQ. The CDR3 is 14 amino acids. The V end lost 0 bases, the J end lost 7 bases, and 9 bases lay between the germline ends. The CDR3 DNA is TGTGCCAGCAGCTTAGCGGAGGGTGGCGGGGAGCTGTTTTTT. Amino acid sequence: CASSLAEGGGELFF. The whole variable domain, filled in from reference TRBV7-8 and TRBJ2-2, reads GAGVSQSPRYKVAKRGQDVALRCDPISGHVSLFWYQQALGQGPEFLTYFQNEAQLDKSGLPSDRFFAERPEGSVSTLKIQRTQQEDSAVYLCASSLAEGGGELFFGEGSRLTVL.

The chain recombines TRBV28 with TRBJ1-2; 9 positions match TRBD1. There are 17 residues in the CDR3. Germline CDR1 reads MDHEN; CDR2 reads SYDVKM. V shed 5 bases, J shed 4 bases, and the junction held 14 bases outside the gene matches. The CDR3 DNA is TGTGCCAGCAGTCCACCCCGGTACAGGGGGCTTATCTATGGCTACACCTTC. Residues: CASSPPRYRGLIYGYTF.

V and J are TRBV4-1 and TRBJ1-1, with 7 bases lining up with TRBD1. CDR3 length: 16 amino acids. The V gene's germline CDR1 is MGHRA and CDR2 YSYEKL. Trimming removed 0 bases from V and 1 base from J; junction bases left unmatched: 5. CDR3 sequence: CASSQDRWTGNTEAFF. Here the CDR3 DNA reads TGCGCCAGCAGCCAAGACAGATGGACAGGGAACACTGAAGCTTTCTTT.

The chain employs TRBV2 and TRBJ1-5; D might be TRBD1 (6 bases). Trimming removed 3 bases at V and 5 bases at J, with 17 bases between. CDR3 length equals 16 residues. CDR1 is SNHLY, CDR2 FYNNEI, per germline. Here the CDR3 reads CASSDLPRGWDQPQHF. CDR3 nucleotides: TGTGCCAGCAGTGATTTACCCAGGGGATGGGATCAGCCCCAGCATTTT.

This chain joins TRBV15 and TRBJ2-1; maybe TRBD2 (5 bases). V lost 0 bases and J 4 bases, leaving 7 bases between the germline ends. Germline V lookup: CDR1 LNHNV, CDR2 YYDKDF (reference sequence). CDR3 size: 14 residues. This CDR3 reads CATSRDRTYNEQFF. DNA of the CDR3: TGTGCCACCAGCAGAGATAGGACTTACAATGAGCAGTTCTTC.

The V and J genes are TRBV24-1 and TRBJ1-4, with TRBD1 matching 7 bases. The CDR3 sequence is 15 residues long. CDR1 is KGHDR, CDR2 SFDVKD, per germline. After removal of 5 bases from V and 3 bases from J, the junction contained 5 bases not matched to a gene. CDR3 amino acids: CATSGQGWPNEKLFF. In DNA, the CDR3 is TGTGCCACCAGTGGACAGGGTTGGCCTAATGAAAAACTGTTTTTT.